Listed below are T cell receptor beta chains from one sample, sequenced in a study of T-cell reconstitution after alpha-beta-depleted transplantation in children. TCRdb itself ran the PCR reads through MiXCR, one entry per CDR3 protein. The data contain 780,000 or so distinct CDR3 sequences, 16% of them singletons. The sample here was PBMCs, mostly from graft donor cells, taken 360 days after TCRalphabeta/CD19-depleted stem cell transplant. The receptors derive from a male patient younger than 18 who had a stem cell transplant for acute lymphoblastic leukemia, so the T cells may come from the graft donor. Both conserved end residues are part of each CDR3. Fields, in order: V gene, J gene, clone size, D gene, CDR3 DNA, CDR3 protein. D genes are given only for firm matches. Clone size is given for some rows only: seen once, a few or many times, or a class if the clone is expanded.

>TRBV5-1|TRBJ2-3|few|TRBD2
TGCGCCAGCAGCTCCCCAGGACTAGCGGGAGAAGATACGCAGTATTTT
CASSSPGLAGEDTQYF
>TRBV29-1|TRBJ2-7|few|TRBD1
TGCAGCGTTGAAGATGAAGGGACAGCCTCCTACGAGCAGTACTTC
CSVEDEGTASYEQYF
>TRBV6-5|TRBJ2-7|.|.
TGTGCCAGCAGTTACATCGTCCATGCGAGGGAGCAGTACTTC
CASSYIVHAREQYF
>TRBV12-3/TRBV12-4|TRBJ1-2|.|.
TGTGCCAGCAGTATCAACACAGGGATCTATGGCTACACCTTC
CASSINTGIYGYTF
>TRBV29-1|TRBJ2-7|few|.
TGCAGCGTTGAAATTGCGGGGCGTCCATCCTACGAGCAGTACTTC
CSVEIAGRPSYEQYF
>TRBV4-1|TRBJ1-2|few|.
TGCGCCAGCAGCCAAGATCGGCTCATGCAGCCCTATGGCTACACCTTC
CASSQDRLMQPYGYTF
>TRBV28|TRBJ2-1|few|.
TGTGCCACCATCGGGACGGAATACAATGAGCAGTTCTTC
CATIGTEYNEQFF
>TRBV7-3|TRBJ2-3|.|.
TGTGCCAGCGGCATATCGGGGGCATATACAGATACGCAGTATTTT
CASGISGAYTDTQYF
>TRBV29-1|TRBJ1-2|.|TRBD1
TGCAGCGTTTCGACAGGGTTTAGCTATGGCTACACCTTC
CSVSTGFSYGYTF
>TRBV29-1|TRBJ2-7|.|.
TGCAGCGTTGACCATCCAACGACTAACGAGCAGTACTTC
CSVDHPTTNEQYF
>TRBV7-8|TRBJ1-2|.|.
TGTGCCAGCAGTCGAGACAGCTTCCTCTACTATGGCTACACCTTC
CASSRDSFLYYGYTF
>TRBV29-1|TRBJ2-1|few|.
TGCAGCGTCCAACTGGACAGCCTTCAAGGTGAGCAGTTCTTC
CSVQLDSLQGEQFF
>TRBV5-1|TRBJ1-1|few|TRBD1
TGCGCCAGCAGCCCAAGGACAGGGGGCTTGAACACTGAAGCTTTCTTT
CASSPRTGGLNTEAFF
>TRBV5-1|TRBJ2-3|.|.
TGCGCCAGCAGTGGCGGGGCGGGGACCAGCACAGATACGCAGTATTTT
CASSGGAGTSTDTQYF
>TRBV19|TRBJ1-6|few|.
TGTGCCACCCGACCAGCAGGGGCAAATTCACCCCTCCACTTT
CATRPAGANSPLHF
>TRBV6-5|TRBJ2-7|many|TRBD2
TGTGCCAGCAGTTACTCGCCGGGACTAGCGGGAGGGACCTACGAGCAGTACTTC
CASSYSPGLAGGTYEQYF
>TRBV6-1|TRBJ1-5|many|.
TGTGCCAGCAGCGAGGGTCGATCTAATCAGCCCCAGCATTTT
CASSEGRSNQPQHF
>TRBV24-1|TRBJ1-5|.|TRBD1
TGTGCCACCAGTGGGGGACAGGAGAATCAGCCCCAGCATTTT
CATSGGQENQPQHF
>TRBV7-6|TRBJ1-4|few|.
TGTGCCAGCAGCGGCCGGGACAAAGGAGACGAAAAACTGTTTTTT
CASSGRDKGDEKLFF
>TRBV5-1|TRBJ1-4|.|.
TGCGCCAGCAGCTTTGGACACAACAAGGAAAAACTGTTTTTT
CASSFGHNKEKLFF
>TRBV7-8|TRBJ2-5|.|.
TGTGCCAGCAGCCCGACCCCACAGGGAGGGGAGACCCAGTACTTC
CASSPTPQGGETQYF
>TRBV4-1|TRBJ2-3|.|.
TGCGCCAGCAGCCAAGTCACCGCTCATGGCACAGATACGCAGTATTTT
CASSQVTAHGTDTQYF
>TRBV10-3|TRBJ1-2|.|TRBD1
TGTGCCATCAGTGAGTCCGGACAGGGACATGGCTACACCTTC
CAISESGQGHGYTF
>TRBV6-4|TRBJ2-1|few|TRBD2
TGTGCCAGCAGTGAAACTAGCGGCTCCTACAATGAGCAGTTCTTC
CASSETSGSYNEQFF
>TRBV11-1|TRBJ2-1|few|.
TGTGCCAGCAGTCCTCTTTTGTCCGGGACTCTAAAGAGCTCCTACAATGAGCAGTTCTTC
CASSPLLSGTLKSSYNEQFF
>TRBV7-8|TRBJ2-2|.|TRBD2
TGTGCCAGCAGCCACAAGGGACTAGCGCTCTCTCCGAACACCGGGGAGCTGTTTTTT
CASSHKGLALSPNTGELFF
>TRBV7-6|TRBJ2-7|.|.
TGTGCCAGCAGCTTAAGATTTGGCGGGTTGGGCTCCTACGAGCAGTACTTC
CASSLRFGGLGSYEQYF
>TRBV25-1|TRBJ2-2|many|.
TGTGCCAGCAGTGAAGGAGGGGCGAACACCGGGGAGCTGTTTTTT
CASSEGGANTGELFF
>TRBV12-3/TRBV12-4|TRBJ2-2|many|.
TGTGCCAGCAGTTTAGCGGAGAGGGCCGGGGAGCTGTTTTTT
CASSLAERAGELFF
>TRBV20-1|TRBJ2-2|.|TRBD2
TGCAGTGCTCCCGGGACTAGCTTCACCGGGGAGCTGTTTTTT
CSAPGTSFTGELFF
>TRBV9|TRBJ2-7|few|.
TGTGCCAGCAGCGTAGACGGGGCAGGACTTTACGAGCAGTACTTC
CASSVDGAGLYEQYF
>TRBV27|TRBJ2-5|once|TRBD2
TGTGCCAGCCTATCGCTCGCGGGGGGTCCAGAGACCCAGTACTTC
CASLSLAGGPETQYF
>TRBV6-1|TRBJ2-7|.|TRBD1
TGTGCCAGCAGACCCGACAGGGCGCCATACTACGAGCAGTACTTC
CASRPDRAPYYEQYF
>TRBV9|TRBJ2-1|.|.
TGTGCCAGCAGCGCCCCGCTGGACTCCTACAATGAGCAGTTCTTC
CASSAPLDSYNEQFF
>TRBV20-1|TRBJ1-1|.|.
TGCAGTGCTAGAGCCGGGGGCTTGGGCACTGAAGCTTTCTTT
CSARAGGLGTEAFF
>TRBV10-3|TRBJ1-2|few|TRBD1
TGTGCCATCAGCCAATTGGGACAGGGTCATGGCTACACCTTC
CAISQLGQGHGYTF
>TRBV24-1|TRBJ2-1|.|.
TGTGCCACCAGTGATTCTCCCTATTGGACTAGGGGGGACGGGAGATCGTGGAATGAGCAGTTCTTC
CATSDSPYWTRGDGRSWNEQFF
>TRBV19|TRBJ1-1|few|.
TGTGCCAGTAGTACCAGCGGACGGGGAAACACTGAAGCTTTCTTT
CASSTSGRGNTEAFF
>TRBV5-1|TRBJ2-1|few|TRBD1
TGCGCCAGCAGCTCGGACAGGGAGTGGGTCCGCAAAGAGCAGTTCTTC
CASSSDREWVRKEQFF
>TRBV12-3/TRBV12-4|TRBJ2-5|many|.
TGTGCCAGCAGTTTCAGGGGCTGGGAGACCCAGTACTTC
CASSFRGWETQYF
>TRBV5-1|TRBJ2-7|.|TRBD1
TGCGCCAGCAGCTTGGCCGAAGGGACAGGGTCGGGCGAGCAGTACTTC
CASSLAEGTGSGEQYF
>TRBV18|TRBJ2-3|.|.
TGTGCCAGCTCACCAGGGGGTCTTGTCGGAGATACGCAGTATTTT
CASSPGGLVGDTQYF
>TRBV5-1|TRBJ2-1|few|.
TGCGCCAGCAGCTTAGACCTGGTTGGTTCCTACAATGAGCAGTTCTTC
CASSLDLVGSYNEQFF
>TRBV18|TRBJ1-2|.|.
TGTGCCAGCTCACCATCGGCGTCGGACTATGGCTACACCTTC
CASSPSASDYGYTF
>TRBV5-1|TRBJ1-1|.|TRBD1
TGCGCCAGCAGCTCGACCAGGGGGCCCGCAGCTTTCTTT
CASSSTRGPAAFF
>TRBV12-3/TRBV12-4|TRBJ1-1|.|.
TGTGCCAGCAGTTTTTGGAGGACCATTGAAGCTTTCTTT
CASSFWRTIEAFF
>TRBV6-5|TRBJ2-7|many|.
TGTGCCAGCAGTTACTCTCAAGGGAAAATTGTCTACGAGCAGTACTTC
CASSYSQGKIVYEQYF
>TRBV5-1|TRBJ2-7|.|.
TGCGCCAGCAGCTTGGTTCCTGAGGCCTACGAGCAGTACTTC
CASSLVPEAYEQYF
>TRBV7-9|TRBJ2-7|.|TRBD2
TGTGCCAGCAGCTCGACTAGCGGGAGCCTCGTCTACGAGCAGTACTTC
CASSSTSGSLVYEQYF
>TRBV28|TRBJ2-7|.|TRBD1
TGTGCCAGCAGTCGTCGAGTCGGGGACAGGGTCTCTTCGCTGTACGAGCAGTACTTC
CASSRRVGDRVSSLYEQYF
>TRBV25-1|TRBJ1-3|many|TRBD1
TGTGCCAGCAGTAAGACAGGGGGAGACACCATATATTTT
CASSKTGGDTIYF